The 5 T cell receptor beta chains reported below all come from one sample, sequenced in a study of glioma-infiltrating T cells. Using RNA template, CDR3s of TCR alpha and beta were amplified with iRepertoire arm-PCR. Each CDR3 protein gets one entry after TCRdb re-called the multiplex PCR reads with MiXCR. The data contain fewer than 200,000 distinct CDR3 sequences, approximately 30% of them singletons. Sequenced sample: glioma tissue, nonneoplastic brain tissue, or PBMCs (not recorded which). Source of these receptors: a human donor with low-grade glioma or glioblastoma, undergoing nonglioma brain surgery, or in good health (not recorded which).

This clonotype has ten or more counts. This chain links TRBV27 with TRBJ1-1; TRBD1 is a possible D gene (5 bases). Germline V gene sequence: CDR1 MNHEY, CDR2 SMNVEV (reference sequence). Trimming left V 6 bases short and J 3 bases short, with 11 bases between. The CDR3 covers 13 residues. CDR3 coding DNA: TGTGCCAGCAGACCGGGACTTCACACTGAAGCTTTCTTT. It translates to CASRPGLHTEAFF.

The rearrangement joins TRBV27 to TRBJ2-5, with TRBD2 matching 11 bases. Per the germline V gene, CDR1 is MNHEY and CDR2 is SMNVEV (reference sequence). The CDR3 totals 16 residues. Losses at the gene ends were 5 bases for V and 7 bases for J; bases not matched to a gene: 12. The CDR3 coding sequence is TGTGCCAGCAGTACTACTAGCGGGAGTATGGTGGGGACCCAGTACTTC. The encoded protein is CASSTTSGSMVGTQYF.

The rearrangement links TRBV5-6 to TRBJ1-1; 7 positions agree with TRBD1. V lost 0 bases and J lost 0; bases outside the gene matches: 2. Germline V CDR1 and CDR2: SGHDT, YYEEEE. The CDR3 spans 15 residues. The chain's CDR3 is CASSLVDRLNTEAFF. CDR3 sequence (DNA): TGTGCCAGCAGCTTGGTGGACAGGTTGAACACTGAAGCTTTCTTT.

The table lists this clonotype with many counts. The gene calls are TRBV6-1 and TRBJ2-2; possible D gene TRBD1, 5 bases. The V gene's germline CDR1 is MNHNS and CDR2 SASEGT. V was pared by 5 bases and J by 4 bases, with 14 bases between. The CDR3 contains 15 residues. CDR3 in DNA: TGTGCCAGCAGTTGGGGCCCGCCGGCCACCGGGGAGCTGTTTTTT. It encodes CASSWGPPATGELFF.

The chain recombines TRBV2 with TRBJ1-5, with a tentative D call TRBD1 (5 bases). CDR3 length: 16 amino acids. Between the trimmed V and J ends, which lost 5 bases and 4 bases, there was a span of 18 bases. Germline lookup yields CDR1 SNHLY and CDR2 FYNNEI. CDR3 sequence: CASSLNSPRGNQPQHF. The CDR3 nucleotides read TGTGCCAGCAGTCTAAACAGTCCTCGGGGGAATCAGCCCCAGCATTTT.